This is a list of T cell receptor beta chains from one sample in a study of a mutant IDH1 vaccine in newly diagnosed glioma. Their cognate antigens are unknown. Repertoires were generated with immunoSEQ multiplex PCR, while TCRdb's copy carries only in-frame clones and drops some. The sample has around 40,000 clones, 70% to 85% seen once; the top ten hold around a sixth. Sequenced here: PBMCs, sampled from a glioma patient whose treatment included an IDH1 peptide vaccine. Receptor source: a man aged 18 to 35 with glioma. Some clones in this sample may be carry-over from other donors' samples. Both conserved end residues are part of each CDR3. A D gene is named only where the DNA matches it firmly. Part of the rows lack a size; the others show once, few, many or a class for expanded clones.

DNA	CDR3	V	length	J	size	D
TGTGCCAGCAGTGAAACCCTTACCCCGCGGGGCTACACCTTC	CASSETLTPRGYTF	TRBV2	14	TRBJ1-2	.	.
TGTGCCAGCAGACTCCCGGGGAGTACTGAAGCTTTCTTT	CASRLPGSTEAFF	TRBV27	13	TRBJ1-1	.	.
TGCAGCGTTGAGGGCCTGGGCACTGAAGCTTTCTTT	CSVEGLGTEAFF	TRBV29-1	12	TRBJ1-1	.	.
TGTGCCAGCAGCGGACAGGGGGCCCATCAGCCCCAGCATTTT	CASSGQGAHQPQHF	TRBV7-9	14	TRBJ1-5	few	TRBD1
TGTGCCAGCAGTTACTCGGCCGGTGGAAACACCATATATTTT	CASSYSAGGNTIYF	TRBV6-6	14	TRBJ1-3	.	.
TGTGCCAGTCGAGGGGAGGGTTTGGACGAGCAGTACTTC	CASRGEGLDEQYF	TRBV19	13	TRBJ2-7	.	TRBD2
TGTGCCTGGAGACTTACCTACAATGAGCAGTTCTTC	CAWRLTYNEQFF	TRBV30	12	TRBJ2-1	.	.
TGTGCCAGCAGCCAAGGGGTCGCGGGGGGAAGGGGAGATACGCAGTATTTT	CASSQGVAGGRGDTQYF	TRBV4-2	17	TRBJ2-3	.	TRBD2
TGTGCCAGCAGCACCCGGGGGGCGGGAAACACCATATATTTT	CASSTRGAGNTIYF	TRBV7-2	14	TRBJ1-3	.	.
TGTGCCAGCAGCCGGTCCAGGGGGGATAGCAATCAGCCCCAGCATTTT	CASSRSRGDSNQPQHF	TRBV7-2	16	TRBJ1-5	few	TRBD1
TGTGCCAGCAGCTTAGGGTCCAACTGGGGCCTCGGGAATGAGCAGTTCTTC	CASSLGSNWGLGNEQFF	TRBV13	17	TRBJ2-1	.	.
TGTGCCAGCAGTGAATACAGTGGGGCGTTGAACACTGAAGCTTTCTTT	CASSEYSGALNTEAFF	TRBV6-1	16	TRBJ1-1	few	.
TGTGCCAGCAGCCTCTTTGGGCCAGCGGGAGACCTGGTCTTC	CASSLFGPAGDLVF	TRBV14	14	TRBJ2-1	.	TRBD2
TGTGCCAGCAGCCCTCGCGTGCGCGGAAACACCATATATTTT	CASSPRVRGNTIYF	TRBV6-5	14	TRBJ1-3	.	.
TGTGCCAGCAGTTGGCGACAGCAAGGGGGGGAGCTGTTTTTT	CASSWRQQGGELFF	TRBV27	14	TRBJ2-2	.	.
TGTGCCTGGAGTGGAGGCCCCCGCCGTTCACCCCTCCACTTT	CAWSGGPRRSPLHF	TRBV30	14	TRBJ1-6	.	.
TGTGCCAGCAGCTTAGACAGGGGGTCCTACGAGCAGTACTTC	CASSLDRGSYEQYF	TRBV11-2	14	TRBJ2-7	.	TRBD1
TGTGCCAGTAGTCCCACGGACTCTGGGGCCAACGTCCTGACTTTC	CASSPTDSGANVLTF	TRBV19	15	TRBJ2-6	.	.
TGTGCCTGGAGCGGACCCGGGACAGTAAACTATGGCTACACCTTC	CAWSGPGTVNYGYTF	TRBV30	15	TRBJ1-2	.	TRBD1
TGTGCCAGCTCACCAGGGGACAGCTTATTAGGGATAAGCAATCAGCCCCAGCATTTT	CASSPGDSLLGISNQPQHF	TRBV18	19	TRBJ1-5	.	TRBD1
TGTGCCAGCAGTATACAGGGGTCCACTGAAGCTTTCTTT	CASSIQGSTEAFF	TRBV27	13	TRBJ1-1	.	TRBD1
TGTGCCAGCAGCCGGGCGGGGGTGGGCTATGGCTACACCTTC	CASSRAGVGYGYTF	TRBV7-2	14	TRBJ1-2	.	.
TGTGCCAGCAGTTACGGGGGGCAGGGGAACACTGAAGCTTTCTTT	CASSYGGQGNTEAFF	TRBV6-5	15	TRBJ1-1	.	.
TGCGCCAGCAGCCCGCGCACAGGGGACAATTCACCCCTCCACTTT	CASSPRTGDNSPLHF	TRBV5-1	15	TRBJ1-6	.	TRBD1
TGTGCCTGGAGTGTTGACAGGAACACTGAAGCTTTCTTT	CAWSVDRNTEAFF	TRBV30	13	TRBJ1-1	few	.
TGTGCCACCAGCAGAGATCTGGACATAGGGGCAGATGGCTACACCTTC	CATSRDLDIGADGYTF	TRBV15	16	TRBJ1-2	.	.
TGCGCCAGCAGCTTGGGGTGGGAGGTCCAAACCCAAAGGTTCTTC	CASSLGWEVQTQRFF	TRBV5-1	15	TRBJ2-1	.	.
TGTGCCAGCAGCCCGACGTCGTTGGGAGCAGATACGCAGTATTTT	CASSPTSLGADTQYF	TRBV11-2	15	TRBJ2-3	once	.
TGTGCCAGCAATGGGGCTCGGAGGACTGAAGCTTTCTTT	CASNGARRTEAFF	TRBV6-5	13	TRBJ1-1	few	.
TGTGCCTGGAGCAGAGACCTAAGGGGGCCCCAGCATTTT	CAWSRDLRGPQHF	TRBV30	13	TRBJ1-5	few	.
TGTGCCAGCAGCCCCGGGCCAGGAACTGGCGGCTACACCTTC	CASSPGPGTGGYTF	TRBV6-5	14	TRBJ1-2	.	.
TGTGCCATCAGTGGTGCGGGCCAGCCCCAGCATTTT	CAISGAGQPQHF	TRBV10-3	12	TRBJ1-5	.	.
TGTGCCAGCAGACCGATAGGGGAGAACACTGAAGCTTTCTTT	CASRPIGENTEAFF	TRBV2	14	TRBJ1-1	once	.
TGCGCCAGCAGCTTGGGGGCAGCGGGAGGGCCAACAGATACGCAGTATTTT	CASSLGAAGGPTDTQYF	TRBV5-1	17	TRBJ2-3	.	TRBD2
TGCAGCGTTGCCCCAGTGGGGCCAGGGGCAACTAACTATGGCTACACCTTC	CSVAPVGPGATNYGYTF	TRBV29-1	17	TRBJ1-2	once	.
TGCGCCAGCAGTGAGCGGGGGACAGCAAACACTGAAGCTTTCTTT	CASSERGTANTEAFF	TRBV10-1	15	TRBJ1-1	.	TRBD1
TGTGCTAGTGGCCCACAGGGGCGCGCTGAAGCTTTCTTT	CASGPQGRAEAFF	TRBV12-5	13	TRBJ1-1	few	TRBD1
TGCGCCAGCGGACGGGGCTCGAATGAGCAGTTCTTC	CASGRGSNEQFF	TRBV10-2	12	TRBJ2-1	.	.
TGTGCCAGCAGCCCACGGGGGGACGGGCAGTACTTC	CASSPRGDGQYF	TRBV7-9	12	TRBJ2-7	.	TRBD2
TGTGCCATCAGGGGTGACAGGGGAGGCTACGAGCAGTACTTC	CAIRGDRGGYEQYF	TRBV10-3	14	TRBJ2-7	.	TRBD1
TGTGCCAGCAGCCCCACCGGGACAGTCTCATACGAGCAGTACTTC	CASSPTGTVSYEQYF	TRBV7-2	15	TRBJ2-7	.	TRBD1
TGTGCCAGAAGCTTGGGGGGACTCTCCGAAAAACTGTTTTTT	CARSLGGLSEKLFF	TRBV5-3	14	TRBJ1-4	.	.
TGTGCCAGCAGCCCCCACCACACCATATATTTT	CASSPHHTIYF	TRBV6-1	11	TRBJ1-3	.	.
TGTGCCAGCAGTTTTGGTTTCGCAGGGAGGATGAACACTGAAGCTTTCTTT	CASSFGFAGRMNTEAFF	TRBV27	17	TRBJ1-1	few	.
TGTGCCAGCAGCCTCTGGACAGACGAATTCTACGAGCAGTACTTC	CASSLWTDEFYEQYF	TRBV4-2	15	TRBJ2-7	.	.